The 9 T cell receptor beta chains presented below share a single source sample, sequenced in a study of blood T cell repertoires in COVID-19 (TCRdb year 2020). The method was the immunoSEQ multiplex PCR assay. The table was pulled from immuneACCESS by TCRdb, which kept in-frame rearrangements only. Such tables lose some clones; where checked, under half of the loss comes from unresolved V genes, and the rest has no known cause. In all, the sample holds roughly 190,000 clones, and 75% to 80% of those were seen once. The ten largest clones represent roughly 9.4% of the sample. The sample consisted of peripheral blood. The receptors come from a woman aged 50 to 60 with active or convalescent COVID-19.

The CDR3 region is CASSPPLAGGFAEQFF. CDR3 DNA sequence: TGTGCCAGCAGCCCCCCCTTAGCGGGAGGATTTGCTGAGCAGTTCTTC. V gene TRBV6-2 or TRBV6-3 combines with J gene TRBJ2-1; 10 positions agree with TRBD2. The CDR3 contains 16 residues. Per germline, CDR1 MNHEY and CDR2 SVGEGT. V shed 6 bases and J 9 bases; nucleotides not matched to a gene: 14.

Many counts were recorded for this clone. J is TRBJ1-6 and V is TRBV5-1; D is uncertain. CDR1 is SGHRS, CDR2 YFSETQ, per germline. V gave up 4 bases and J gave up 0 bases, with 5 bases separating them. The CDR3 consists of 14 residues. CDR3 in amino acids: CASSASSYNSPLHF. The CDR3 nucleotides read TGCGCCAGCAGCGCGAGCTCCTATAATTCACCCCTCCACTTT. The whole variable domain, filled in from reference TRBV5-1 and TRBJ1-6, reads KAGVTQTPRYLIKTRGQQVTLSCSPISGHRSVSWYQQTPGQGLQFLFEYFSETQRNKGNFPGRFSGRQFSNSRSEMNVSTLELGDSALYLCASSASSYNSPLHFGNGTRLTVT.

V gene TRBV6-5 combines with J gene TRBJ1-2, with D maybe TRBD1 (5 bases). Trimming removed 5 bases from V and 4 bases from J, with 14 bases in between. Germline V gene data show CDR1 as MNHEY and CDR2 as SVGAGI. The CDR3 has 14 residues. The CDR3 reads CASSPGWVSYGYTF. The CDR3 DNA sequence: TGTGCCAGCAGTCCAGGGTGGGTGAGCTATGGCTACACCTTC.

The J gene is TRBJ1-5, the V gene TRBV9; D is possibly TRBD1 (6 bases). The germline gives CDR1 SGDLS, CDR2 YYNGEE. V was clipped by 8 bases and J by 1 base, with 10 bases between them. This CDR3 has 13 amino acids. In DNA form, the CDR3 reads TGTGCCAGGATACAGGGAAGCAATCAGCCCCAGCATTTT. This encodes CARIQGSNQPQHF.

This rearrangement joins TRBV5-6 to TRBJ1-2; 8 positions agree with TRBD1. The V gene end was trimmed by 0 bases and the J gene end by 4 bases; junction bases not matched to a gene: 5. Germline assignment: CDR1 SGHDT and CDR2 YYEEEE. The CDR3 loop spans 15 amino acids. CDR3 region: CASSLAQGAGYGYTF. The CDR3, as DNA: TGTGCCAGCAGCTTGGCCCAGGGGGCAGGCTATGGCTACACCTTC. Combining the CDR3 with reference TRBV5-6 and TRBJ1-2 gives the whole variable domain DAGVTQSPTHLIKTRGQQVTLRCSPKSGHDTVSWYQQALGQGPQFIFQYYEEEERQRGNFPDRFSGHQFPNYSSELNVNALLLGDSALYLCASSLAQGAGYGYTFGSGTRLTVV.

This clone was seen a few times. This CDR3 is CASSFSLAGSNEQFF. The CDR3 DNA reads TGTGCCAGCAGCTTCAGTCTAGCGGGTAGCAATGAGCAGTTCTTC. This chain joins TRBV7-2 and TRBJ2-1; TRBD2 aligns across 8 bases. The CDR3 sequence is 15 residues long. CDR1 is SGHTA and CDR2 is FQGNSA in the germline V gene. After removal of 3 bases from V and 6 bases from J, the junction contained 7 bases not matched to a gene.

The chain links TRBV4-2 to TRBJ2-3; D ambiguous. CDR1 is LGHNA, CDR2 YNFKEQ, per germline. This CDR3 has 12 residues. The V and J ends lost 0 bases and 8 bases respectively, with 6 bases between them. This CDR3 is CASSQEWATQYF. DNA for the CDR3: TGTGCCAGCAGCCAAGAGTGGGCTACGCAGTATTTT.

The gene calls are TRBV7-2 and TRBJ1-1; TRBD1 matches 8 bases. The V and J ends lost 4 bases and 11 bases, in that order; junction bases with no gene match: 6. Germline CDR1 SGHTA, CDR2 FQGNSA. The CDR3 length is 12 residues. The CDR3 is CASSYSTGEAFF. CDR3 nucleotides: TGTGCCAGCAGCTATTCGACAGGGGAGGCTTTCTTT.

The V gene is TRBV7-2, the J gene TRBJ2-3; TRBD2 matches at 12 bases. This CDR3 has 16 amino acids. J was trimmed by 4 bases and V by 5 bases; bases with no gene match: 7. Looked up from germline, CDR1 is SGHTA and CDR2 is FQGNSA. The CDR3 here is CASSPLAGGASDTQYF. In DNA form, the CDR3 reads TGTGCCAGCAGCCCCCTAGCGGGGGGGGCTTCAGATACGCAGTATTTT.